This TCR beta chain was observed in a study of blood T cells in healthy people across ages. The sample holds many counts of this clonotype. Then a second PCR, running roughly 7 to 11 cycles, was carried out with a sample-barcoded 5' primer and a J-beta primer mix. TCRdb processed the 5' RACE reads anew with MiXCR; each CDR3 protein has one entry. The sample has 900,000 to 950,000 distinct CDR3 sequences; just under 30% are singletons. The CDR3 runs to 13 residues. V lost 8 bases to trimming and J lost 2 bases, with 11 bases between them. The germline V gene has CDR1 SGHTA and CDR2 FQGTGA. These data also formed part of another study, on T cells of mothers and their children.

The clonotype originates from a woman in her 40s in good health. The sequencing input was blood. The chain combines TRBV7-3 with TRBJ2-3; no firm D call. For the CDR3, the DNA is TGTGCCAGCCTAAGACGGTCCACAGATACGCAGTATTTT. Residues: CASLRRSTDTQYF.